This T cell receptor (beta chain) was captured in a study of blood T cells in healthy people across ages. Every sample gave at least 6 micrograms of total RNA when it was extracted. Germline V lookup: CDR1 KGHSH, CDR2 LQKENI. Trimming left V 2 bases short and J 1 base short, with 8 bases between. This CDR3 has 14 amino acids. There are many counts of this clonotype. Its antigen remains unidentified. Findings of the study overall: TCR beta diversity, measured per million T cells, fell in a roughly linear way with age. Both naive CD4+ cell counts and diversity were greater in long-lived donors than in aged donors.

It was with a sample-barcoded 5' primer and a J-beta primer mix that a second PCR of roughly 7 to 11 cycles was run. TCRdb re-analysed the 5' RACE reads in MiXCR, keeping a single row per CDR3 protein. In the table there are 600,000 or so distinct CDR3 sequences, about 30% of which are singletons. This clonotype was sampled from a woman aged 80 or older in good health. Sequencing used blood. The genes are TRBV18 and TRBJ2-5; tentatively, D is TRBD2 (6 bases). CDR3 sequence (DNA): TGTGCCAGCTCACCAACGGGGGTCCAAGAGACCCAGTACTTC. This encodes CASSPTGVQETQYF.